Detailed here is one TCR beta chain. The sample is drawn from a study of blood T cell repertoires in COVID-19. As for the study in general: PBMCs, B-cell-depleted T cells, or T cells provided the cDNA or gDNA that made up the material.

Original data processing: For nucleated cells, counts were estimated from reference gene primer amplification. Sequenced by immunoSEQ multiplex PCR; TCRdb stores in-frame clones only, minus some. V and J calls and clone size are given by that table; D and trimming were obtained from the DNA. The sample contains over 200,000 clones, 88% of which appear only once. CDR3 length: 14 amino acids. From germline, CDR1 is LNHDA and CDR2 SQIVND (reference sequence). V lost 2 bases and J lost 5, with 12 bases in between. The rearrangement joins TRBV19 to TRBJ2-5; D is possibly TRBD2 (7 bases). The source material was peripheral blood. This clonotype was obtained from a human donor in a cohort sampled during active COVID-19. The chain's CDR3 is CASSISGGRETQYF. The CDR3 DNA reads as TGTGCCAGTAGTATATCGGGGGGCCGGGAGACCCAGTACTTC.